Presented here are 9 T cell receptor beta chains from one specimen sequenced in a study of cytomegalovirus exposure and HLA in healthy donors. Primers included in the PCR were 60 Vbeta and 13 Jbeta primers. TCRdb keeps only in-frame clones here, not all; method: immunoSEQ multiplex PCR. In the table there are approximately 91,000 clones, 60% to 80% of which are singletons. Sequencing was carried out using PBMCs. The receptor source for this set is a female donor in good health and CMV-seronegative.

In nucleotides, the CDR3 is TGTGCCTGGAGTGTATACGGTGGAGGGGGCGGCGGGAGGGCCGGGGGTGAGCAGTTCTTC. Protein product: CAWSVYGGGGGGRAGGEQFF. This rearrangement joins TRBV30 to TRBJ2-1, with 9 bases lining up with TRBD2. CDR3 length equals 20 residues. The V and J ends lost 0 bases and 9 bases, in that order; junction bases with no gene match: 24. The germline V gene has CDR1 GTSNPN and CDR2 SVGIG (reference sequence).

The rearrangement uses TRBV18 and TRBJ2-2, with 7 bases that match TRBD1. Germline V gene sequence: CDR1 KGHSH, CDR2 LQKENI. This CDR3 comprises 17 residues. V shed 0 bases and J 6 bases; nucleotides not matched to a gene: 10. Here the CDR3 reads CASSPPIGTDKSGELFF. The CDR3 nucleotides read TGTGCCAGCTCACCACCAATCGGGACAGATAAATCCGGGGAGCTGTTTTTT.

The V call is TRBV28, the J call TRBJ2-1; 9 bases are shared with TRBD1. The V gene end was trimmed by 1 base and the J gene end by 5 bases; junction bases not matched to a gene: 3. CDR1 MDHEN and CDR2 SYDVKM come from the germline V gene. This CDR3 is 15 amino acids long. As DNA, the CDR3 is TGTGCCAGCAGTTTATCGGGGACAGGGAACAATGAGCAGTTCTTC. It yields the protein CASSLSGTGNNEQFF.

This chain links TRBV21-1 with TRBJ2-1; the table's D call TRBD2 went unverified against the DNA. TRBV21-1 is labeled a pseudogene. This CDR3 spans 13 amino acids. CDR3 DNA: TGTGCCAGCGCCAATTTTAAGGACTGTGAGCAGTTCTTC. This codes for CASANFKDCEQFF.

The chain uses TRBV11-2 and TRBJ2-3; 8 positions agree with TRBD2. Germline V gene lookup returns CDR1 SGHAT and CDR2 FQNNGV. CDR3 size: 12 residues. V was pared by 11 bases and J by 2 bases, with 3 bases of the junction left unmatched. CDR3 nucleotides: TGTGCCTCTAGCGGGCCCACAGATACGCAGTATTTT. Protein: CASSGPTDTQYF.

The CDR3 sequence is CSVTRTDYNEQFF. DNA for the CDR3: TGCAGCGTCACGAGGACAGACTACAATGAGCAGTTCTTC. The genes are TRBV29-1 and TRBJ2-1, with D possibly being TRBD1 (6 bases). CDR1 and CDR2 (germline): SQVTM, ANQGSEA. Trimming stripped 6 bases from V and 3 bases from J, with 12 bases between. CDR3 length equals 13 residues.

V is TRBV5-6 and J is TRBJ2-2, with D uncertain. The ends were cut back, 4 bases at V and 1 base at J, with 5 bases in the middle. This CDR3 comprises 13 residues. From germline, CDR1 is SGHDT and CDR2 YYEEEE. Here the CDR3 DNA reads TGTGCCAGCAGCCAACAGAACACCGGGGAGCTGTTTTTT. Its protein product is CASSQQNTGELFF.

V and J are TRBV20-1 and TRBJ1-2; the D is unclear. The V and J ends lost 3 bases and 4 bases respectively, with 6 bases between them. CDR1 is DFQATT, CDR2 SNEGSKA, per germline (reference sequence). This CDR3 region has 11 residues. The CDR3: CSARLLYGYTF. The CDR3 region has the DNA TGCAGTGCTAGGCTACTCTATGGCTACACCTTC.

CDR3 residues: CASSWGQGPQYF. The CDR3 coding sequence is TGTGCCAGCAGTTGGGGACAGGGTCCTCAGTACTTC. The chain is built from TRBV6-1 and TRBJ2-7, with 9 nucleotides matching TRBD1. Germline V gene lookup returns CDR1 MNHNS and CDR2 SASEGT. V lost 5 bases to trimming and J lost 10 bases; unmatched junction nucleotides: 6. This CDR3 is built from 12 residues.